This TCR beta chain was found in a study of preoperative IRX-2 immunotherapy in early breast cancer. Noted treatment: preoperative locoregional IRX-2 cytokine immunotherapy. This phase Ib study tested locoregional IRX-2 cytokine immunotherapy given before surgery. CDR1 and CDR2 from the germline V gene are MDHEN and SYDVKM. CDR3 length: 16 amino acids. J gave up 2 bases and V 6 bases, and 7 bases lay outside the gene matches. The method was immunoSEQ multiplex PCR; TCRdb's version includes in-frame clones alone and lacks a portion of them. The sample has around 88,000 clones, 86% seen once. The chain links TRBV28 to TRBJ2-7; 13 bases are a match to TRBD2. The receptor was isolated from a human donor with breast cancer. The sequencing here drew on tumor tissue, taken after IRX-2 immunotherapy. CDR3 sequence: CASSSSTSGGTYEQYF. For the CDR3, the DNA is TGTGCCAGCAGCTCCTCGACTAGCGGGGGGACCTACGAGCAGTACTTC.